These 25 T cell receptor beta chains were all obtained from the same sample, sequenced in a study of T cell responses to AZD1222 COVID-19 vaccine. Clones were read by immunoSEQ multiplex PCR, and TCRdb kept only the in-frame ones, dropping some. The sample has approximately 120,000 clones, about nine tenths seen once. Sequencing used peripheral blood, obtained on day 0 of AZD1222 vaccination. Receptor source: an adult in good health.

The chain couples TRBV28 to TRBJ1-4, with 8 bases that match TRBD1. J was trimmed by 3 bases and V by 6 bases; bases with no gene match: 9. There are 16 residues in the CDR3. The germline V gene encodes CDR1 MDHEN and CDR2 SYDVKM. DNA of the CDR3: TGTGCCAGCAGCCCCTTCAGGGGGCGAGCTAATGAAAAACTGTTTTTT. Protein: CASSPFRGRANEKLFF.

V gene TRBV5-1 combines with J gene TRBJ1-2; TRBD1 matches 8 bases. V dropped 5 bases and J dropped 5; count of bases not matched to a gene: 5. This CDR3 has 13 amino acids. Germline CDR1 is SGHRS and CDR2 is YFSETQ. CDR3 DNA: TGCGCCAGCAGTCTGACAGGGGATTATGGCTACACCTTC. Translated: CASSLTGDYGYTF. Filled out from reference TRBV5-1 and TRBJ1-2, the complete variable domain reads KAGVTQTPRYLIKTRGQQVTLSCSPISGHRSVSWYQQTPGQGLQFLFEYFSETQRNKGNFPGRFSGRQFSNSRSEMNVSTLELGDSALYLCASSLTGDYGYTFGSGTRLTVV.

J is TRBJ1-2 and V is TRBV24-1; 9 positions agree with TRBD1. The germline gives CDR1 KGHDR, CDR2 SFDVKD. The trim removed 5 bases at V and 7 bases at J, leaving 7 bases unmatched. The CDR3 is 14 amino acids. In nucleotides, the CDR3 is TGTGCCACCAGTGTCGGACAGGGGAAGGGTGGCTACACCTTC. Translation: CATSVGQGKGGYTF.

V usage is TRBV5-6 and J usage is TRBJ2-7; 7 bases are shared with TRBD2. The trim removed 3 bases at V and 3 bases at J, leaving 3 bases unmatched. The CDR3 loop spans 13 amino acids. Germline loops: CDR1 SGHDT, CDR2 YYEEEE. This CDR3 is CASSWTGGYEQYF. The CDR3 nucleotides are TGTGCCAGCAGCTGGACGGGGGGCTACGAGCAGTACTTC.

About this clone itself: This same CDR3 is encoded by further DNA sequences in the sample. This chain connects TRBV7-3 to TRBJ2-2; 12 bases map to TRBD2. Germline CDR1 and CDR2: SGHTA and FQGTGA. V trimming: 5 bases; J trimming: 2 bases; junction bases outside the gene matches: 3. The CDR3 runs 16 residues. The chain's CDR3 is CASSPGLAGNTGELFF. DNA of the CDR3: TGTGCCAGCAGCCCCGGACTAGCGGGAAACACCGGGGAGCTGTTTTTT.

The chain is built from TRBV29-1 and TRBJ1-2; possible D gene TRBD1, 5 bases. The germline V and J ends were trimmed by 4 bases and 1 base, with 10 bases remaining between them. In germline, CDR1 is SQVTM, CDR2 ANQGSEA. The CDR3 length is 13 residues. As DNA, the CDR3 is TGCAGCGTTGGAGGGGCGAGTAACTATGGCTACACCTTC. Protein product: CSVGGASNYGYTF.

This chain connects TRBV3-1 (or the pseudogene TRBV3-2) to TRBJ1-5, with TRBD1 matching over 7 bases. With 6 bases clipped from V and 7 bases from J, the junction kept 6 bases outside the gene matches. The CDR3 has 13 amino acids. Germline V gene data show CDR1 as LGHDT and CDR2 as YNNKEL (reference sequence). This chain's CDR3 is CASRDTGVQPQHF. DNA for the CDR3: TGTGCCAGCAGAGACACAGGGGTGCAGCCCCAGCATTTT.

This chain joins TRBV7-2 and TRBJ2-5, with no clear D. Trimming stripped 2 bases from V and 2 bases from J, with 6 bases between. Germline loops: CDR1 SGHTA, CDR2 FQGNSA. The CDR3 totals 13 residues. In DNA, the CDR3 is TGTGCCAGCAGCTTATTGTCACAAGAGACCCAGTACTTC. Protein sequence: CASSLLSQETQYF. Filled out from reference TRBV7-2 and TRBJ2-5, the complete variable domain reads GAGVSQSPSNKVTEKGKDVELRCDPISGHTALYWYRQSLGQGLEFLIYFQGNSAPDKSGLPSDRFSAERTGGSVSTLTIQRTQQEDSAVYLCASSLLSQETQYFGPGTRLLVL.

The chain uses TRBV12-3 or TRBV12-4 and TRBJ1-5; D uncertain. The length of the CDR3 is 13 residues. Deletions cut 2 bases from V and 0 bases from J, with 2 bases between. The CDR3 is CASSLSSNQPQHF. The CDR3 DNA is TGTGCCAGCAGTTTAAGTAGCAATCAGCCCCAGCATTTT.

The chain links TRBV6-5 to TRBJ2-7, with TRBD1 identical over 10 bases. Germline-derived CDR1 and CDR2 are MNHEY and SVGAGI. The CDR3 is made up of 15 amino acids. Trimming removed 6 bases from V and 3 bases from J; junction bases left unmatched: 8. The chain's CDR3 is CASRGTGAVLYEQYF. The DNA for the CDR3 is TGTGCCAGCAGGGGGACAGGGGCCGTTCTCTACGAGCAGTACTTC.

This rearrangement joins TRBV24-1 to TRBJ2-7; D is possibly TRBD1 (5 bases). Germline V gene lookup returns CDR1 KGHDR and CDR2 SFDVKD. Trimming removed 2 bases from V and 4 bases from J, with 14 bases in between. This CDR3 has 15 residues. The CDR3 coding sequence is TGTGCCACCAGTGATTACGGTAGGGGATCTTACGAGCAGTACTTC. Amino acids: CATSDYGRGSYEQYF.

The chain links TRBV27 to TRBJ1-1; 7 bases line up with TRBD1. This CDR3 contains 13 residues. Losses at the gene ends were 8 bases for V and 2 bases for J; bases not matched to a gene: 5. Germline V gene data show CDR1 as MNHEY and CDR2 as SMNVEV (reference sequence). CDR3 sequence: CASQYRGNTEAFF. The CDR3 nucleotides are TGTGCCAGCCAATACAGGGGAAACACTGAAGCTTTCTTT.

V is TRBV12-3 or TRBV12-4 and J is TRBJ2-7; D remains unclear. Trimming took 1 base from V and 7 from J, leaving 8 bases between them. The CDR3 contains 12 residues. The CDR3 DNA reads TGTGCCAGCAGTTTAGTCTGGGGAGAGCAGTACTTC. Residues: CASSLVWGEQYF.

This rearrangement joins TRBV10-1 to TRBJ1-2; TRBD1 agrees at 10 bases. Germline V gene lookup returns CDR1 WNHNN and CDR2 SYGVQD (reference sequence). The CDR3 length is 14 residues. J gave up 4 bases and V 8 bases, and 7 bases lay outside the gene matches. The DNA for the CDR3 is TGCGCCAGCGGAGACAGGGGGCGATCCTATGGCTACACCTTC. Protein product: CASGDRGRSYGYTF.

V usage is TRBV1 and J usage is TRBJ1-5. TRBV1 is a pseudogene. The CDR3 consists of 12 residues. The CDR3 region is CTSSLKDQPQHF. In DNA, the CDR3 is TGCACCAGCAGCCTAAAGGATCAGCCCCAGCATTTT.

The chain couples TRBV4-3 to TRBJ2-3; 13 nucleotides match TRBD2. CDR1 and CDR2 (germline): LGHNA, YSLEER. This CDR3 has 20 amino acids. After removal of 0 bases from V and 4 bases from J, the junction contained 13 bases not matched to a gene. CDR3 sequence: CASSQELIQLAGGQSDTQYF. The CDR3 DNA reads TGCGCCAGCAGCCAAGAATTGATTCAACTAGCGGGGGGGCAATCAGATACGCAGTATTTT.

DNA of the CDR3: TGTGCCACCAGTGACCTGACTAGCGGGAGGGCCCTCGCCGGGACCCAGTACTTC. Amino acids: CATSDLTSGRALAGTQYF. This chain connects TRBV24-1 to TRBJ2-5, with 14 bases fitting TRBD2. J lost 7 bases, V lost 4 bases, and 13 bases had no gene match. The CDR3 is 18 residues long. From germline, CDR1 is KGHDR and CDR2 SFDVKD.

This sequence joins TRBV6-5 and TRBJ1-1; 11 bases fit TRBD1. Losses at the gene ends were 6 bases for V and 8 bases for J; bases not matched to a gene: 5. CDR3 size: 13 residues. Germline CDR1 MNHEY, CDR2 SVGAGI. DNA of the CDR3: TGTGCCAGCAGAGCCGGGACAGGGGGAGAAGCTTTCTTT. Protein: CASRAGTGGEAFF.

This clone was seen at least ten times. The CDR3 region has the DNA TGTGCCAGCAGTATCCGGGACAGGGGCTACGAGCAGTACTTC. Protein: CASSIRDRGYEQYF. V usage is TRBV6-5 and J usage is TRBJ2-7, with 10 bases that match TRBD1. The germline V gene encodes CDR1 MNHEY and CDR2 SVGAGI. The trim removed 5 bases at V and 3 bases at J, leaving 4 bases unmatched. The CDR3 loop spans 14 amino acids.

The chain joins TRBV7-2 to TRBJ2-3; no definite D call. CDR1 is SGHTA and CDR2 is FQGNSA in the germline V gene. V lost 5 bases, J lost 11 bases, and 11 bases lay in between. This CDR3 has 11 residues. The CDR3 spells CASSSDRVQYF. The DNA of the CDR3 is TGTGCCAGCAGCAGTGACCGTGTGCAGTATTTT.

V usage is TRBV28 and J usage is TRBJ1-1; D may be TRBD1 (6 bases). Germline V gene data show CDR1 as MDHEN and CDR2 as SYDVKM. The CDR3 covers 14 residues. Trimming took 2 bases from V and 4 from J, leaving 11 bases between them. CDR3 protein: CASSLTGQSTEAFF. The CDR3 DNA reads TGTGCCAGCAGTTTAACCGGACAGTCCACTGAAGCTTTCTTT.

This chain links TRBV5-5 with TRBJ2-2; D is undetermined. V lost 3 bases, J lost 8 bases, and 17 bases lay in between. Germline-derived CDR1 and CDR2 are SGHKS and YYEKEE (reference sequence). This CDR3 contains 15 residues. The CDR3 DNA is TGTGCCAGCAGCTCCGATCTGAGAGGCGTGGGGGAGCTGTTTTTT. Its protein product is CASSSDLRGVGELFF.

This rearrangement joins TRBV7-2 to TRBJ1-1; 12 nucleotides line up with TRBD1. The germline V gene encodes CDR1 SGHTA and CDR2 FQGNSA. V shed 5 bases, J shed 1 base, and the junction held 8 bases outside the gene matches. CDR3 length equals 17 residues. CDR3: CASSGGQGARKNTEAFF. CDR3 bases: TGTGCCAGCAGCGGGGGACAGGGGGCGCGAAAGAACACTGAAGCTTTCTTT. The full variable domain, with the rest looked up from reference TRBV7-2 and TRBJ1-1, is GAGVSQSPSNKVTEKGKDVELRCDPISGHTALYWYRQSLGQGLEFLIYFQGNSAPDKSGLPSDRFSAERTGGSVSTLTIQRTQQEDSAVYLCASSGGQGARKNTEAFFGQGTRLTVV.

CDR3 bases: TGTGCCATCAGTACAGGGGGCGATAACACTGAAGCTTTCTTT. Its protein product is CAISTGGDNTEAFF. The V call is TRBV10-3, the J call TRBJ1-1; TRBD1 agrees at 9 bases. Germline trimming cut 5 bases from V and 2 bases from J; bases unmatched to any gene: 3. CDR1 ENHRY and CDR2 SYGVKD come from the germline V gene. The CDR3 spans 14 residues.

A single count supports this clone. The chain is built from TRBV19 and TRBJ2-5; TRBD1 agrees at 8 bases. The CDR3 length is 15 residues. Unmatched junction bases numbered 10, after V lost 8 bases and J lost 2 bases. Germline V lookup: CDR1 LNHDA, CDR2 SQIVND (reference sequence). CDR3 amino acids: CASSPGTGGQETQYF. CDR3 nucleotides: TGTGCCAGTTCGCCGGGAACAGGGGGGCAAGAGACCCAGTACTTC.